The sequence of this T cell receptor beta chain was determined in a study of blood T cell repertoires in COVID-19. Germline V gene data show CDR1 as MNHEY and CDR2 as SMNVEV (reference sequence). The CDR3 has 16 residues. V lost 6 bases, J lost 1 base, and 17 bases lay in between. Per the original methods: Reference gene primer amplification gave estimated nucleated cell counts. TCRdb's table, derived via immunoSEQ multiplex PCR, lists solely in-frame clones and lacks some. D and trimming were read from the DNA, whereas the V and J calls and clone size are those reported in that table. The profile shows around 140,000 clones, 80% to 85% of them singletons. This clone was counted ten times or more.

The sample taken for sequencing was peripheral blood. The receptor was derived from a man in his sixties with acute or convalescent COVID-19. This chain connects TRBV27 to TRBJ2-3; TRBD1 is a possible D gene (8 bases). The CDR3 DNA follows: TGTGCCAGCAGAGCCAGGGGGCTAGCGGGCACAGATACGCAGTATTTT. Protein sequence: CASRARGLAGTDTQYF.